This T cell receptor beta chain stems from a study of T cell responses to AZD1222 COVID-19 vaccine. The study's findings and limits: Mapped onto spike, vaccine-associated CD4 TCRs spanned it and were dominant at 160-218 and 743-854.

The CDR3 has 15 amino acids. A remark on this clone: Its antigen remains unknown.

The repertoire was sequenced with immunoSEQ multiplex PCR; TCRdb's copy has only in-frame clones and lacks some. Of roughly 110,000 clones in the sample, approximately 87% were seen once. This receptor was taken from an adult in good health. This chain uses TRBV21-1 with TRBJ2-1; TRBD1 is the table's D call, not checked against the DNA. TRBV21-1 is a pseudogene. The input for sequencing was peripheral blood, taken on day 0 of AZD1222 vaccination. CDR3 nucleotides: TGTGCCAGCAGCACCCGGGACAGGGGCCGCGATGAGCAGTTCTTC. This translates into CASSTRDRGRDEQFF.